One and the same sample provided the 4 T cell receptor beta chains below, sequenced in a study of post-analysis software for immune sequencing data. Study-level findings and limits: A few TRBV segments (TRBV5-6, TRBV5-1 and TRBV20-1 among them) occurred more frequently in patients than in controls.

Unique molecular identifiers were carried by the TCR beta cDNA libraries. TCRdb redid the calling of the PCR reads with MiXCR, one entry per CDR3 protein. The sample includes 820,000 or so distinct CDR3 sequences, around 50% of them seen just once. For these TCRs, the target antigens are not known. Sequenced material: blood. The receptor set was obtained from a girl aged 5-17 years with multiple sclerosis.

This clonotype came up a few times. The chain employs TRBV29-1 and TRBJ2-4; 7 nucleotides agree with TRBD1. CDR3 length equals 17 residues. The V gene end was trimmed by 5 bases and the J gene end by 1 base; junction bases not matched to a gene: 14. The germline CDR1 and CDR2 sequences are SQVTM and ANQGSEA. CDR3 in DNA: TGCAGCGTTTCTGGACAGGACAAAAAGCAGGCCAAAAACATTCAGTACTTC. Translated: CSVSGQDKKQAKNIQYF.

In its sample, this clonotype was seen once. This chain uses TRBV29-1 with TRBJ1-1, with 10 positions matching TRBD1. Trimming at V came to 6 bases and at J to 2 bases, leaving 6 bases not matched to a gene. The CDR3 spans 14 residues. Looked up from germline, CDR1 is SQVTM and CDR2 is ANQGSEA. This chain's CDR3 is CSVPDRGRNTEAFF. CDR3 in DNA: TGCAGCGTACCCGACAGGGGGCGCAACACTGAAGCTTTCTTT.

This chain links TRBV7-6 with TRBJ2-7; 13 bases line up with TRBD2. Looked up from germline, CDR1 is SGHVS and CDR2 is FNYEAQ. J was trimmed by 4 bases and V by 5 bases; bases with no gene match: 8. The CDR3 is 16 amino acids. The CDR3 here is CASSPRTSGSWYEQYF. Here the CDR3 DNA reads TGTGCCAGCAGCCCGAGGACTAGCGGGAGTTGGTACGAGCAGTACTTC.

The chain has TRBV20-1 and TRBJ2-5, with 10 bases that match TRBD2. J lost 5 bases, V lost 1 base, and 7 bases had no gene match. CDR1 is DFQATT, CDR2 SNEGSKA, per germline (reference sequence). CDR3 length equals 15 residues. The CDR3 loop reads CSARGLAGGLETQYF. As DNA, the CDR3 is TGCAGTGCTAGAGGTTTAGCGGGGGGTTTGGAGACCCAGTACTTC.